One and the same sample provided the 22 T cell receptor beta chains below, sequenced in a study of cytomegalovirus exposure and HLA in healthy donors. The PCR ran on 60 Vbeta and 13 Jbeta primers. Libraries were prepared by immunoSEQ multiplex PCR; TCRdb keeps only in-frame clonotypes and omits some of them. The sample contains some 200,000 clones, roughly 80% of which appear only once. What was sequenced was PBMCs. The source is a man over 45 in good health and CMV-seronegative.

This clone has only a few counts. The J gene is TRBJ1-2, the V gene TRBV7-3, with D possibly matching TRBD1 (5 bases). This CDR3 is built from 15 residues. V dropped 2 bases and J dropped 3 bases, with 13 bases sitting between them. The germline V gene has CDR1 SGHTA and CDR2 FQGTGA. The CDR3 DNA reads TGTGCCAGCAGCTTACGGCCAGGGATCGACTATGGCTACACCTTC. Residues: CASSLRPGIDYGYTF.

CDR3 sequence reads: CASSYDSAGTQYF. CDR3 coding DNA: TGTGCCAGCAGCTACGACTCGGCGGGGACCCAGTACTTC. This rearrangement joins TRBV7-6 to TRBJ2-5; weak D call: TRBD2 (5 bases). Trimming pared 4 bases from V and 7 bases from J, leaving 13 bases between. Germline lookup yields CDR1 SGHVS and CDR2 FNYEAQ. This CDR3 region has 13 residues.

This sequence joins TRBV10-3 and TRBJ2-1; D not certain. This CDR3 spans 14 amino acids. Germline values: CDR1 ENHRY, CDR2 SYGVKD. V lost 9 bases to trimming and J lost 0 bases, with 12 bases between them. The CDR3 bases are TGTGCCATTACAACAGAGAGCTCCTACAATGAGCAGTTCTTC. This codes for CAITTESSYNEQFF.

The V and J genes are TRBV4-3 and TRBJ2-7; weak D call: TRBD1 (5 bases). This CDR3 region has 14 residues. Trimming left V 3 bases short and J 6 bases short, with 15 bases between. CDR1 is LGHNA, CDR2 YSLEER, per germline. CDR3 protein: CASSQSQAYGEQYF. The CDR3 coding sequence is TGCGCCAGCAGCCAGTCACAGGCGTACGGCGAGCAGTACTTC.

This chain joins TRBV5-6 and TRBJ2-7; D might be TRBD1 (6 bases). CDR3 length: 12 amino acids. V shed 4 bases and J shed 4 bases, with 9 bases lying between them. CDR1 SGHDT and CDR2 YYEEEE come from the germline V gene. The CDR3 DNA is TGTGCCAGCAGCAACAGGGCGTACGAGCAGTACTTC. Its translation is CASSNRAYEQYF.

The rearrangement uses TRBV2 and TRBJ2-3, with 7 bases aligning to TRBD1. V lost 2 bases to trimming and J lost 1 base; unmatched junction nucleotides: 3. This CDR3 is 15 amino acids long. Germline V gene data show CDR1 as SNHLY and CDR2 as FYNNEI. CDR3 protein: CASSEYRGGTDTQYF. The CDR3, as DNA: TGTGCCAGCAGTGAATACAGGGGCGGCACAGATACGCAGTATTTT.

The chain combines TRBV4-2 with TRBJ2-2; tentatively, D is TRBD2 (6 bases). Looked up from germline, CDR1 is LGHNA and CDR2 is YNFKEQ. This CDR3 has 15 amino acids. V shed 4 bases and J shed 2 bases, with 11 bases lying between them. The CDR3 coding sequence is TGTGCCAGCAGCCCCCGGGAGACAAACACCGGGGAGCTGTTTTTT. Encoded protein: CASSPRETNTGELFF.

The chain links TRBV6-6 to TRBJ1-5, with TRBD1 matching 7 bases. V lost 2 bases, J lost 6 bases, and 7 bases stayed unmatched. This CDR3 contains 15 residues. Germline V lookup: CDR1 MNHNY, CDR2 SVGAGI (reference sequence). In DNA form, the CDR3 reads TGTGCCAGCAGTTACGAGGGGCAGGGGGGTCAGCCCCAGCATTTT. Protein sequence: CASSYEGQGGQPQHF.

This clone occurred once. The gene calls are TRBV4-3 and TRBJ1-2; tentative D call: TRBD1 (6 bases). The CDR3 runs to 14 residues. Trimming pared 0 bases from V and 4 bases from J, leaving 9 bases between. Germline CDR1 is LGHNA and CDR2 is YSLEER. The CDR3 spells CASSQDNRVYGYTF. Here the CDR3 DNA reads TGCGCCAGCAGCCAAGATAACAGGGTCTATGGCTACACCTTC.

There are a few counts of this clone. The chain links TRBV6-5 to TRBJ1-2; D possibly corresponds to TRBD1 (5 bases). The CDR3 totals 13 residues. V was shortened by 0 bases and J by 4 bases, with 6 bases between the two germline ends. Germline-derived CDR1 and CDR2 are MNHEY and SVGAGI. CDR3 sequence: CASSYSTAYGYTF. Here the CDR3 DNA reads TGTGCCAGCAGTTACTCGACAGCCTATGGCTACACCTTC.

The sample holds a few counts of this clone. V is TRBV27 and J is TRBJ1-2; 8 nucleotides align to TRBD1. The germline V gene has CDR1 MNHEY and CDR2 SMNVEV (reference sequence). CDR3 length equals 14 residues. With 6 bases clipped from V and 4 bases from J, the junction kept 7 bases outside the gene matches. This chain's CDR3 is CASSPTGVLYGYTF. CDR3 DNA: TGTGCCAGCAGCCCGACAGGGGTCCTCTATGGCTACACCTTC.

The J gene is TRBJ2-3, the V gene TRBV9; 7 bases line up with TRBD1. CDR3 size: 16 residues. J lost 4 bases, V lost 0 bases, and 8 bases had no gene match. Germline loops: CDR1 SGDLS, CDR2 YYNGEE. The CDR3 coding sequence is TGTGCCAGCAGCGTAGAAGCAGGGGGTAGATCAGATACGCAGTATTTT. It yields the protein CASSVEAGGRSDTQYF.

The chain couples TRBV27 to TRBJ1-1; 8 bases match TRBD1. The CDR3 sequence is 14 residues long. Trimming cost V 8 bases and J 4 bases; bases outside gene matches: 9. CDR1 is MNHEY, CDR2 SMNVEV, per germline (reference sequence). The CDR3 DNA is TGTGCCAGCGGGATACAGGGGGTGTTCACTGAAGCTTTCTTT. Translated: CASGIQGVFTEAFF.

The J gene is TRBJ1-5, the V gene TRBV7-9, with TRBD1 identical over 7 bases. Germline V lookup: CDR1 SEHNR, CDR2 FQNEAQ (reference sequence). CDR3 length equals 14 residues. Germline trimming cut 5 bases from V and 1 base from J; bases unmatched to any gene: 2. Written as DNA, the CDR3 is TGTGCCAGCAGCCACAGGGGAAGCAATCAGCCCCAGCATTTT. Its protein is CASSHRGSNQPQHF.

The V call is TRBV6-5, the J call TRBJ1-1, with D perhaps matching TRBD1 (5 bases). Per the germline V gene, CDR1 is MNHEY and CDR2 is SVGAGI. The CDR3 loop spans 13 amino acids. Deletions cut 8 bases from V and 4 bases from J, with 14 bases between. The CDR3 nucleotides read TGTGCCAGCGGCACAGGCCCGGGCACTGAAGCTTTCTTT. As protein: CASGTGPGTEAFF.

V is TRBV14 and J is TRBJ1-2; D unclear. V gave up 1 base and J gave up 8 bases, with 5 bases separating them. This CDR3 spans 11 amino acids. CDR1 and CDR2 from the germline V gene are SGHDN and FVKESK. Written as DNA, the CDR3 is TGTGCCAGCAGCCAAGGAAGCGGCTACACCTTC. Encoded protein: CASSQGSGYTF. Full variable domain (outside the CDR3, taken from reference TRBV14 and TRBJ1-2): EAGVTQFPSHSVIEKGQTVTLRCDPISGHDNLYWYRRVMGKEIKFLLHFVKESKQDESGMPNNRFLAERTGGTYSTLKVQPAELEDSGVYFCASSQGSGYTFGSGTRLTVV.

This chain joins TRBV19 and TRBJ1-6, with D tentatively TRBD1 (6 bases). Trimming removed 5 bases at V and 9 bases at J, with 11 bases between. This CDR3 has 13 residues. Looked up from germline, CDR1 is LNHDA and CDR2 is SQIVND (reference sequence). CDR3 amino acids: CASSEQGASPLHF. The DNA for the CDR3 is TGTGCCAGTAGTGAACAGGGAGCTTCACCCCTCCACTTT.

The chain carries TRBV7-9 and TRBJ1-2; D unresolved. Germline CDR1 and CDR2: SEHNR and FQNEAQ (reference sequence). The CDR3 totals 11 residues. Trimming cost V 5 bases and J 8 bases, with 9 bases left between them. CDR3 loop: CASSKYMGYTF. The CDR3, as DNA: TGTGCCAGCAGCAAATACATGGGCTACACCTTC.

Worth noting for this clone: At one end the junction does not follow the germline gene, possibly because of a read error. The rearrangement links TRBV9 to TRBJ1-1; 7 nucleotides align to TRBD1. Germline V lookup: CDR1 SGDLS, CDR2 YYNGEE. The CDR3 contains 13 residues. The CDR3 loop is CASSARGNPEAFF. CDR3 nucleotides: TGTGCCAGCAGCGCCAGGGGGAACCCTGAAGCTTTCTTT.

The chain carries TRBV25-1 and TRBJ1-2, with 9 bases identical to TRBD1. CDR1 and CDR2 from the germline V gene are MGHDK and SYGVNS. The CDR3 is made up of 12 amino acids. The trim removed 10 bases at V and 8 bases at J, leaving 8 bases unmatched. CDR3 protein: CATGDRELGYTF. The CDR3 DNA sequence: TGTGCCACCGGGGACAGGGAACTCGGCTACACCTTC.

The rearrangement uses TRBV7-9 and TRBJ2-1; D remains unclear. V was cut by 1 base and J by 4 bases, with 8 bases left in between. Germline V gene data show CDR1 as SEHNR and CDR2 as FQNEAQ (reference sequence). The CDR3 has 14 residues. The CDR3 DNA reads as TGTGCCAGCAGCTTAGATAACGAGTACAATGAGCAGTTCTTC. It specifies CASSLDNEYNEQFF.

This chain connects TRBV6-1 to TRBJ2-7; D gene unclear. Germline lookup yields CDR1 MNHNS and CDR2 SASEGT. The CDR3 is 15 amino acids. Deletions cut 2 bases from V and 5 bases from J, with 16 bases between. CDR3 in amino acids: CASSESVDGSHEQYF. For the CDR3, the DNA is TGTGCCAGCAGTGAATCCGTCGACGGGTCCCACGAGCAGTACTTC.